The 17 T cell receptor beta chains in this list originate from one sample, sequenced in a study of regulatory T cells in long-lasting Graves disease. Time point: newly diagnosed GD, antithyroid drugs for less than 3 months. Construction of the TCR library relied on RNA isolated from PBMCs. HTBI primers from iRepertoire and Arm-PCR of CDR3 regions yielded the TCR beta libraries. One entry per CDR3 protein, called by TCRdb with MiXCR from the multiplex PCR reads. The sample lists hundreds of thousands of distinct CDR3 sequences, about 13% seen once, with about 9.1% in the top ten. The data were also submitted as part of a second study, on T cells in Graves' hyperthyroidism and ophthalmopathy.

Source: peripheral blood mononuclear cells (PBMCs), taken at new diagnosis, from a patient treated with antithyroid drugs. The origin of the receptors is a man aged 25-45 years with Graves disease.

As concerns this clonotype: It differs at one base from a far larger clone, so likely a read error. The chain recombines TRBV6-2 or TRBV6-3 with TRBJ2-3; D might be TRBD1 or TRBD2, each matching 5 bases. V was trimmed by 2 bases and J by 8 bases, leaving 17 bases between them. This CDR3 has 15 residues. Germline V gives CDR1 MNHEY, CDR2 SVGEGT. Here the CDR3 reads CASSYGTRGIGTQYF. CDR3 DNA sequence: TGTGCCAGCAGTTACGGGACCCGGGGAATCGGTACGCAGTATTTT.

This clonotype was recorded at least ten times. CDR3 protein: CASSLTSGYNTGELFF. As DNA, the CDR3 is TGTGCCAGCAGCTTGACTAGCGGTTACAACACCGGGGAGCTGTTTTTT. This chain uses TRBV7-3 with TRBJ2-2, with TRBD2 matching over 9 bases. Germline loops: CDR1 SGHTA, CDR2 FQGTGA. The V gene end was trimmed by 3 bases and the J gene end by 2 bases; junction bases not matched to a gene: 4. This CDR3 contains 16 residues.

This clonotype appeared many times. The chain links TRBV27 to TRBJ2-1; 9 bases map to TRBD1. This CDR3 comprises 13 residues. Unmatched junction bases numbered 5, after V lost 8 bases and J lost 6 bases. Germline assignment: CDR1 MNHEY and CDR2 SMNVEV (reference sequence). Written as DNA, the CDR3 is TGTGCCAGCCGGGACAGGGAATTCAATGAGCAGTTCTTC. It translates to CASRDREFNEQFF.

This clonotype appeared a few times. The CDR3 nucleotides are TGTGCCATCAGTGAGTTTGACAGGGTCCCAGATACGCAGTATTTT. Amino acid sequence: CAISEFDRVPDTQYF. J is TRBJ2-3 and V is TRBV10-3, with TRBD1 matching over 7 bases. J was trimmed by 4 bases and V by 1 base; bases with no gene match: 5. CDR1 is ENHRY, CDR2 SYGVKD, per germline. This CDR3 is 15 amino acids long.

The gene calls are TRBV30 and TRBJ2-2, with 7 positions matching TRBD1. Trimming cost V 2 bases and J 1 base; bases outside gene matches: 7. Looked up from germline, CDR1 is GTSNPN and CDR2 is SVGIG (reference sequence). This CDR3 has 16 residues. The CDR3 here is CAWSTPGGGNTGELFF. The CDR3 coding sequence is TGTGCCTGGAGTACACCAGGGGGTGGGAACACCGGGGAGCTGTTTTTT.

This clonotype was picked up many times. J is TRBJ2-1 and V is TRBV3-1; 8 bases are shared with TRBD2. The V gene end was trimmed by 4 bases and the J gene end by 1 base; junction bases not matched to a gene: 6. Germline CDR1 and CDR2: LGHDT and YNNKEL (reference sequence). The CDR3 loop spans 16 amino acids. The CDR3 sequence: CASSLGSGASYNEQFF. The CDR3 DNA is TGTGCCAGCAGCCTAGGTAGCGGGGCATCCTACAATGAGCAGTTCTTC.

A few counts support this clonotype. The J gene is TRBJ2-1, the V gene TRBV18; tentative D call: TRBD1 (6 bases). The closer fit of TRBJ2-5 to the DNA end suggests the J call may be wrong. Germline V gene lookup returns CDR1 KGHSH and CDR2 LQKENI. The CDR3 runs 14 residues. Here the CDR3 reads CASSPGLRGETQYF. The CDR3 DNA reads as TGTGCCAGCTCACCAGGCCTCAGGGGAGAGACCCAGTACTTC.

V usage is TRBV24-1 and J usage is TRBJ2-1; the match to TRBD2 covers 11 bases. This CDR3 has 18 residues. V lost 4 bases and J lost 2; bases outside the gene matches: 9. Germline values: CDR1 KGHDR, CDR2 SFDVKD. The CDR3 loop reads CATSDLQPGLAAYNEQFF. CDR3 DNA sequence: TGTGCCACCAGTGACCTTCAACCGGGACTAGCGGCCTACAATGAGCAGTTCTTC.

Comments on this clonotype: A far larger clone is a single base away, which makes a read error likely. The chain combines TRBV2 with TRBJ2-5; unclear D gene. Trimming removed 3 bases at V and 4 bases at J, with 12 bases between. Germline V gene sequence: CDR1 SNHLY, CDR2 FYNNEI. This CDR3 spans 14 amino acids. CDR3 sequence reads: CASSDSMGRETQYF. Written as DNA, the CDR3 is TGTGCCAGCAGTGATTCAATGGGCCGAGAGACCCAGTACTTC.

With regard to this clonotype: One end of the junction is discordant with germline, which a read error may explain. The genes are TRBV6-2 or TRBV6-3 and TRBJ2-3; tentatively, D is TRBD1 or TRBD2 (5 bases each). The assigned J gene may be wrong: the sequence end matches TRBJ2-7 better. Germline assignment: CDR1 MNHEY and CDR2 SVGEGT. CDR3 size: 14 residues. This CDR3 is CASRPDEGTYEQYF. DNA for the CDR3: TGTGCCAGCAGACCGGACGAGGGGACCTACGAACAGTACTTC.

This clonotype was recorded at least ten times. The J gene is TRBJ2-2, the V gene TRBV20-1; 11 bases match TRBD2. The ends lost 6 bases at V and 7 bases at J; junction bases unmatched: 13. The CDR3 loop spans 16 amino acids. Per germline, CDR1 DFQATT and CDR2 SNEGSKA (reference sequence). The CDR3 sequence: CSASQTSGIGNGELFF. CDR3 nucleotides: TGCAGTGCCTCGCAGACTAGCGGGATTGGGAACGGGGAGCTGTTTTTT.

The gene calls are TRBV27 and TRBJ2-5; D remains ambiguous. Trimming took off 0 bases at V and 10 bases at J, with 12 bases between the two ends. The CDR3 has 13 residues. CDR1 and CDR2 from the germline V gene are MNHEY and SMNVEV (reference sequence). The CDR3: CASSLSPGFDQYF. In DNA, the CDR3 is TGTGCCAGCAGTTTATCCCCGGGTTTTGACCAGTACTTC.

This clonotype was observed many times. This chain uses TRBV6-1 with TRBJ2-1, with TRBD2 as a possible D gene (5 bases). From germline, CDR1 is MNHNS and CDR2 SASEGT. CDR3 size: 16 residues. V shed 0 bases and J shed 10 bases, with 19 bases lying between them. For the CDR3, the DNA is TGTGCCAGCAGTGAAGCGCTTCTAGCCCTCCCCCGAGAGCAGTTCTTC. Its protein is CASSEALLALPREQFF.

This clonotype has a handful of counts. The chain employs TRBV15 and TRBJ2-6; D unclear. The germline V and J ends were trimmed by 0 bases and 0 bases, with 3 bases remaining between them. The CDR3 length is 15 residues. Germline loops: CDR1 LNHNV, CDR2 YYDKDF (reference sequence). In DNA form, the CDR3 reads TGTGCCACCAGCAGAGACTTCTCTGGGGCCAACGTCCTGACTTTC. It yields the protein CATSRDFSGANVLTF.

This clonotype was recorded many times. This sequence joins TRBV7-2 and TRBJ1-2; 12 bases align to TRBD1. The germline V gene encodes CDR1 SGHTA and CDR2 FQGNSA. The CDR3 has 14 amino acids. The junction had 5 bases not matched to a gene; V was cut back by 5 bases and J by 7 bases. CDR3 sequence reads: CASSMGTGGPGYTF. CDR3 DNA: TGTGCCAGCAGCATGGGGACAGGGGGCCCTGGCTACACCTTC.

This clonotype was counted many times. V gene TRBV28 combines with J gene TRBJ2-2, with D perhaps matching TRBD1 (6 bases). V shed 4 bases and J shed 1 base, with 10 bases lying between them. The CDR3 extends over 15 amino acids. From germline, CDR1 is MDHEN and CDR2 SYDVKM. The CDR3 sequence is CASSWRTVNTGELFF. The CDR3 DNA sequence: TGTGCCAGCAGTTGGAGGACAGTGAACACCGGGGAGCTGTTTTTT.

The chain uses TRBV7-9 and TRBJ2-2, with a weak D call TRBD1 (6 bases). The CDR3 is 17 amino acids. Germline lookup yields CDR1 SEHNR and CDR2 FQNEAQ (reference sequence). Between the trimmed V and J ends, which lost 5 bases and 4 bases, there was a span of 20 bases. The CDR3 DNA is TGTGCCAGCAGCGGAAGGCGCAGGGGATCGACCACCGGGGAGCTGTTTTTT. It is translated as CASSGRRRGSTTGELFF.